What follows are 19 T cell receptor beta chains derived from one specimen sequenced in a study of T cell responses to AZD1222 COVID-19 vaccine. Here immunoSEQ multiplex PCR was the method, and the copy in TCRdb shows in-frame clones only, minus some. This sample has approximately 110,000 clones; about 90% occur once, and the top ten carry around 4%. Sample: peripheral blood, taken on day 0 of AZD1222 vaccination. Source of these receptors: an adult in good health.

The chain recombines TRBV2 with TRBJ2-2; unclear D gene. V was pared by 7 bases and J by 1 base, with 10 bases between. The CDR3 runs to 14 residues. The germline V gene has CDR1 SNHLY and CDR2 FYNNEI. The DNA of the CDR3 is TGTGCCAGCACAGGTTCCTTGAACACCGGGGAGCTGTTTTTT. Translating it yields CASTGSLNTGELFF.

The chain links TRBV7-2 to TRBJ1-3, with TRBD1 as a possible D gene (5 bases). The ends were cut back, 1 base at V and 2 bases at J, with 9 bases in the middle. This CDR3 is built from 15 residues. The germline V gene encodes CDR1 SGHTA and CDR2 FQGNSA. CDR3 sequence: CASSLGTGPGNTIYF. CDR3 nucleotides: TGTGCCAGCAGCTTAGGGACGGGGCCTGGAAACACCATATATTTT.

The chain joins TRBV5-1 to TRBJ2-3, with D possibly TRBD2 on 5 matching bases. V was cut by 7 bases and J by 5 bases, with 14 bases left in between. The V gene's germline CDR1 is SGHRS and CDR2 YFSETQ. The CDR3 extends over 13 amino acids. For the CDR3, the DNA is TGCGCCAGCGGACTCGACGGGGTAGATACGCAGTATTTT. It yields the protein CASGLDGVDTQYF.

About this clone itself: The junction shows a germline mismatch at one end, possibly a read error. The rearrangement joins TRBV30 to TRBJ2-7; perhaps D is TRBD1 or TRBD2 (5 bases each). The CDR3 has 10 amino acids. Germline V lookup: CDR1 GTSNPN, CDR2 SVGIG (reference sequence). This CDR3 reads CAWSVGTILF. The CDR3 DNA follows: TGTGCCTGGAGTGTAGGGACCATACTCTTC.

This chain joins TRBV30 and TRBJ2-7; tentatively, D is TRBD1 (5 bases). V was clipped by 8 bases and J by 3 bases, with 14 bases between them. Germline assignment: CDR1 GTSNPN and CDR2 SVGIG (reference sequence). The CDR3 covers 12 residues. The DNA for the CDR3 is TGTGCCGGGGTTGGGGCCCTCTACGAGCAGTACTTC. Amino acid sequence: CAGVGALYEQYF.

The chain links TRBV30 to TRBJ2-3; 8 bases line up with TRBD1. Germline-derived CDR1 and CDR2 are GTSNPN and SVGIG (reference sequence). Trimming removed 4 bases from V and 4 bases from J; junction bases left unmatched: 4. This CDR3 comprises 13 residues. CDR3 DNA sequence: TGTGCCTGGAAGGGGACAGGCCCAGATACGCAGTATTTT. Its translation: CAWKGTGPDTQYF.

The DNA of the CDR3 is TGCGCCAGCAGGGGATCCTGGAACACCGGGGAGCTGTTTTTT. Its protein product is CASRGSWNTGELFF. The V and J genes are TRBV5-1 and TRBJ2-2; D remains unclear. The CDR3 contains 14 residues. Germline V gene lookup returns CDR1 SGHRS and CDR2 YFSETQ. Between the trimmed V and J ends, which lost 5 bases and 1 base, there was a span of 9 bases.

This rearrangement joins TRBV4-1 to TRBJ1-5; D is possibly TRBD1 (5 bases). Trimming cost V 4 bases and J 0 bases, with 22 bases left between them. In germline, CDR1 is MGHRA, CDR2 YSYEKL. The CDR3 runs 19 residues. Written as DNA, the CDR3 is TGCGCCAGCAGCCCCGTCGGGTTGGGGCAGGTCGATAGCAATCAGCCCCAGCATTTT. Its translation: CASSPVGLGQVDSNQPQHF.

This clone appeared a single time. The V and J genes are TRBV10-3 and TRBJ1-1; tentatively, D is TRBD1 (5 bases). The CDR3 spans 13 residues. The germline gives CDR1 ENHRY, CDR2 SYGVKD. With 0 bases removed from V and 8 bases from J, the gap between germline ends came to 10 bases. The CDR3 loop is CAISESSQGEAFF. For the CDR3, the DNA is TGTGCCATCAGTGAGTCGAGTCAGGGAGAAGCTTTCTTT.

This chain links TRBV27 with TRBJ2-7; 8 bases are shared with TRBD2. This CDR3 is built from 15 residues. V was clipped by 5 bases and J by 5 bases; unmatched bases: 11. Germline CDR1 reads MNHEY; CDR2 reads SMNVEV (reference sequence). The CDR3 reads CASSPEGPAGDEQYF. CDR3 nucleotides: TGTGCCAGCAGTCCCGAGGGGCCAGCGGGGGACGAGCAGTACTTC.

The chain combines TRBV20-1 with TRBJ2-5; D may be TRBD2 (6 bases). Per germline, CDR1 DFQATT and CDR2 SNEGSKA (reference sequence). CDR3 length equals 15 residues. Between the trimmed V and J ends, which lost 3 bases and 4 bases, there was a span of 18 bases. CDR3 nucleotides: TGCAGTGCTAGTGCGTGGGGCCGGGAGAGAGAGACCCAGTACTTC. Residues: CSASAWGRERETQYF.

This chain connects TRBV5-6 to TRBJ2-1; 7 nucleotides agree with TRBD2. The CDR3 is 13 amino acids. Germline V lookup: CDR1 SGHDT, CDR2 YYEEEE. The trim removed 2 bases at V and 6 bases at J, leaving 2 bases unmatched. The CDR3 nucleotides read TGTGCCAGCAGCTTCGGGAGGCGCAATGAGCAGTTCTTC. It yields the protein CASSFGRRNEQFF.

V and J are TRBV30 and TRBJ1-6; 9 bases are shared with TRBD1. With V trimmed by 0 bases and J by 9 bases, 12 bases remained unmatched. The CDR3 runs to 17 residues. Germline values: CDR1 GTSNPN, CDR2 SVGIG (reference sequence). CDR3 nucleotide sequence: TGTGCCTGGAGTGTTGATAGGGACAGGGTTGTTAGTTCACCCCTCCACTTT. It codes for CAWSVDRDRVVSSPLHF.

The J gene is TRBJ1-5, the V gene TRBV7-4; D is undetermined. Per germline, CDR1 SGHVT and CDR2 SQSDAQ. Trimming removed 7 bases from V and 0 bases from J, with 19 bases in between. The CDR3 consists of 17 residues. The CDR3, as DNA: TGTGCCAGCACCCTCAACCGTCTGCGTCCTAGCAATCAGCCCCAGCATTTT. The encoded protein is CASTLNRLRPSNQPQHF.

J is TRBJ2-7 and V is TRBV28; D is perhaps TRBD1 (5 bases). Germline-derived CDR1 and CDR2 are MDHEN and SYDVKM. CDR3 length: 15 amino acids. The V and J ends lost 6 bases and 0 bases respectively, with 15 bases between them. The CDR3 reads CASSAPTVISYEQYF. The CDR3 region has the DNA TGTGCCAGCAGCGCCCCGACAGTTATCTCCTACGAGCAGTACTTC.

This chain joins TRBV27 and TRBJ1-1; no clear D gene. Deletions cut 7 bases from V and 1 base from J, with 13 bases between. Germline V lookup: CDR1 MNHEY, CDR2 SMNVEV (reference sequence). CDR3 length: 14 residues. The CDR3 DNA sequence: TGTGCCAGCAAAAGTGGGCAGTCGAACACTGAAGCTTTCTTT. Protein: CASKSGQSNTEAFF.

A single count supports this clone. This chain links TRBV10-3 with TRBJ2-1; 11 nucleotides agree with TRBD1. CDR3 length equals 14 residues. Germline CDR1 ENHRY, CDR2 SYGVKD. The V and J ends lost 6 bases and 9 bases, in that order; junction bases with no gene match: 7. The CDR3 here is CAISGQGARGEQFF. CDR3 in DNA: TGTGCCATCAGCGGACAGGGGGCCAGGGGTGAGCAGTTCTTC.

J is TRBJ2-3 and V is TRBV7-3, with TRBD2 matching 9 bases. This CDR3 spans 17 amino acids. Germline V gene data show CDR1 as SGHTA and CDR2 as FQGTGA. Germline trimming cut 5 bases from V and 6 bases from J; bases unmatched to any gene: 15. CDR3 protein: CASSHSGSGGFEDTQYF. In DNA form, the CDR3 reads TGTGCCAGCAGCCACTCCGGGAGCGGGGGGTTTGAGGATACGCAGTATTTT.

This sequence joins TRBV19 and TRBJ2-2; 8 nucleotides match TRBD1. CDR3 size: 15 residues. Germline CDR1 is LNHDA and CDR2 is SQIVND (reference sequence). V lost 0 bases to trimming and J lost 11 bases; unmatched junction nucleotides: 8. CDR3 sequence: CASSIEDRVFVELFF. CDR3 DNA sequence: TGTGCCAGTAGTATAGAGGACAGGGTTTTTGTTGAGCTGTTTTTT.